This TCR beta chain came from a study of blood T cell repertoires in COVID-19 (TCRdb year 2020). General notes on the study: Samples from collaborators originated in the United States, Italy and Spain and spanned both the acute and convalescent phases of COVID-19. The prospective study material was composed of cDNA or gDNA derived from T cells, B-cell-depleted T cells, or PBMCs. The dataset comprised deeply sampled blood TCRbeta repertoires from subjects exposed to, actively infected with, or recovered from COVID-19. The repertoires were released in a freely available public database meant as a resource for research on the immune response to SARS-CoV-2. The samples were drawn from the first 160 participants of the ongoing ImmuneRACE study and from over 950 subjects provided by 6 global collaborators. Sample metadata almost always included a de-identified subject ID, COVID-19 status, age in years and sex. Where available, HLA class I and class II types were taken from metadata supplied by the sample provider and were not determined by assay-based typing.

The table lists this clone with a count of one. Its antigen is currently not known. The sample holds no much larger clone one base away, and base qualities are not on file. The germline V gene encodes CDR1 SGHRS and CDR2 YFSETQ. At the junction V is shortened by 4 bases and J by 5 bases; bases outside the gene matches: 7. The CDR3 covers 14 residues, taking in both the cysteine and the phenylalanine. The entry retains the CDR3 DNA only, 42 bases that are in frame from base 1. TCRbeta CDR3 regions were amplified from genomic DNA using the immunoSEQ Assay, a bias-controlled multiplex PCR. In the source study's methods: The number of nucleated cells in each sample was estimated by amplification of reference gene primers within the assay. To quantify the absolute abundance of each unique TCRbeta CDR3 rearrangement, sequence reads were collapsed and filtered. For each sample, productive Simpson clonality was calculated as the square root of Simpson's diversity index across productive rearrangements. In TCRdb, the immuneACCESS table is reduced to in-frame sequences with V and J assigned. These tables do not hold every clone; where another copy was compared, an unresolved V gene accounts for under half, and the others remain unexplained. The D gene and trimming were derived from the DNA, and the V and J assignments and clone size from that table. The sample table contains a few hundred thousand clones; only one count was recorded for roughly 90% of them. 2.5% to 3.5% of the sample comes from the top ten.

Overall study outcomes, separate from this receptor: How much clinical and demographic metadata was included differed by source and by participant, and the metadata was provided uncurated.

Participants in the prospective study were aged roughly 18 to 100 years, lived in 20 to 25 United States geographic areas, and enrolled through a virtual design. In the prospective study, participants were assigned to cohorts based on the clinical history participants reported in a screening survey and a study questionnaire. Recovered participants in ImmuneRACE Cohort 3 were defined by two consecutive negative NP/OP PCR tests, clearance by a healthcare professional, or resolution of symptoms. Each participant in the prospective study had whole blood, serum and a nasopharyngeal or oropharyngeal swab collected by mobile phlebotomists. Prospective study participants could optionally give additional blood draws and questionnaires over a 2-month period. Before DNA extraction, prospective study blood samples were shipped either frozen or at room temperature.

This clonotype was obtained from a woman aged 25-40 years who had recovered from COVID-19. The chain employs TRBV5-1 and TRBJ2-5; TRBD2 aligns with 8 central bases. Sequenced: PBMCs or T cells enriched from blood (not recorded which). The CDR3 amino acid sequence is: CASSHNGGGETQYF. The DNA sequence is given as TGCGCCAGCAGCCACAACGGGGGGGGCGAGACCCAGTACTTC.